This T cell receptor beta chain was found in a study of Graves' ophthalmopathy and Graves' hyperthyroidism. Concerning this clonotype itself: Antigen unknown.

Using RNA transcripts, the TCR beta CDR3 regions were amplified. After a first-round RT-PCR with HTBI primers, a second-round multiplex PCR was run. One entry per CDR3 protein results from TCRdb running MiXCR on the multiplex PCR reads. This sample yields under 350,000 distinct CDR3 sequences, of which under 20% are seen a single time; around 12% belongs to the top ten. This CDR3 spans 16 amino acids. Trimming took 3 bases from V and 1 from J; bases not matched to a gene: 6. Clinicians made diagnoses from clinical symptoms, serum thyroxine, TRAb, thyroid ultrasound and orbital computed tomography. Findings and limits, study-wide: A majority of expanded thyroid clonotypes exceeding 0.001 frequency were likewise present in blood. Ophthalmopathy progression prediction by the model yielded a sensitivity of roughly 67% and a specificity of less than 75%.

The J gene is TRBJ1-5, the V gene TRBV12-3 or TRBV12-4; TRBD1 aligns across 7 bases. The TCR originated in an adult man with Graves' ophthalmopathy. Sequenced sample: peripheral blood. The CDR3 coding sequence is TGTGCCAGCAGTTTCGGCCCAGGGGGAAGCAATCAGCCCCAGCATTTT. Its protein product is CASSFGPGGSNQPQHF.